The T cell receptor (beta chain) under discussion was sequenced for a study of blood T cell repertoires in COVID-19. In the study's own analysis: Amplification from reference gene primers served as the basis for estimated nucleated cell counts. Here immunoSEQ multiplex PCR was the method, and the copy in TCRdb shows in-frame clones only, minus some. V, J and clone size reflect that table, while D and trimming were determined from the DNA. Among about 120,000 clones listed, roughly 85% were seen once. Germline CDR1 and CDR2: SGHVS and FNYEAQ. The V end was cut by 4 bases, the J end by 0 bases, with 13 bases between. The CDR3 totals 16 residues.

This sequence joins TRBV7-6 and TRBJ2-1, with TRBD1 as a possible D gene (5 bases). The receptor's source is an older woman with COVID-19, enrolled during active disease. Input material: peripheral blood. The CDR3 coding sequence is TGTGCCAGCAGCTCGCCGAAGACAGACTCCTACAATGAGCAGTTCTTC. Translated: CASSSPKTDSYNEQFF. Full variable domain (outside the CDR3, taken from reference TRBV7-6 and TRBJ2-1): GAGVSQSPRYKVTKRGQDVALRCDPISGHVSLYWYRQALGQGPEFLTYFNYEAQQDKSGLPNDRFSAERPEGSISTLTIQRTEQRDSAMYRCASSSPKTDSYNEQFFGPGTRLTVL.